Given below is one TCR beta chain in context. Its specificity is unknown. The sample originates from a study of PD-1 blockade in classical Hodgkin lymphoma. General study results and limits: While CD8+ TCR diversity did not rise significantly by C4D1, CD4+ TCR diversity did.

Brentuximab vedotin exposure varied, and every patient relapsed after autologous stem cell transplantation. Purification of CD4+ T cells from thawed PBMCs was achieved by magnetic negative selection. This CDR3 contains 16 residues. V gave up 2 bases and J gave up 2 bases, with 12 bases separating them. The repertoire was sequenced with immunoSEQ multiplex PCR; TCRdb's copy has only in-frame clones and lacks some. Of about 29,000 clones in the sample, roughly 85% are singletons; the top ten hold 2.4%. The clonotype originates from a human donor with classical Hodgkin lymphoma. The sequencing used CD4+ T cells from blood, collected at baseline. The chain has TRBV6-7 and TRBJ2-2; unclear D gene. TRBV6-7 is an ORF, and what it does is uncertain. The CDR3 region has the DNA TGTGCCAGCAGTTACCCTTGGTATGGTAACACCGGGGAGCTGTTTTTT. As protein: CASSYPWYGNTGELFF.